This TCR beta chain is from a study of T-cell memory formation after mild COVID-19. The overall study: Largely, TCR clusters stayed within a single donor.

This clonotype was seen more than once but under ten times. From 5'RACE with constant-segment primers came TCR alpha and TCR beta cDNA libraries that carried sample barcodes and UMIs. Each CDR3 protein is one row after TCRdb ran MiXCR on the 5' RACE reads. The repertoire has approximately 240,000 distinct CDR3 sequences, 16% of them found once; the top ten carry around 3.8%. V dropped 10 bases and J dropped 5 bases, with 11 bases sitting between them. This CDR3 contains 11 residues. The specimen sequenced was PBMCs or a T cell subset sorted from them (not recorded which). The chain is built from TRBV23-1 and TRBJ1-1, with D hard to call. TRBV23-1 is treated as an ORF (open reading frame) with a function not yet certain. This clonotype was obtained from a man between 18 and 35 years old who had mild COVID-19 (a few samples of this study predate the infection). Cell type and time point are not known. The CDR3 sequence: CATTEGTEAFF. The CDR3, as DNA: TGCGCCACCACAGAGGGTACTGAAGCTTTCTTT.